One and the same sample provided the 2 T cell receptor beta chains below, sequenced in a study of blood T cell repertoires in COVID-19. TCRdb's table, derived via immunoSEQ multiplex PCR, lists solely in-frame clones and lacks some. In the table there are almost 100,000 clones, roughly nine tenths of which are singletons. Source material: peripheral blood. The receptors were gathered from a man aged 50 to 59 with acute or convalescent COVID-19.

This chain connects TRBV29-1 to TRBJ1-2; the match to TRBD1 covers 10 bases. The CDR3 sequence is 13 residues long. Germline trimming cut 7 bases from V and 4 bases from J; bases unmatched to any gene: 6. Looked up from germline, CDR1 is SQVTM and CDR2 is ANQGSEA. The CDR3 protein is CSAATGGGYGYTF. For the CDR3, the DNA is TGCAGCGCAGCGACAGGGGGCGGCTATGGCTACACCTTC.

V is TRBV4-2 and J is TRBJ1-4; the match to TRBD1 covers 10 bases. Germline CDR1 and CDR2: LGHNA and YNFKEQ. Losses at the gene ends were 0 bases for V and 9 bases for J; bases not matched to a gene: 4. The CDR3 runs 15 residues. For the CDR3, the DNA is TGTGCCAGCAGCCAAGACCGGGACAGGGGAAAAAAACTGTTTTTT. Translating it yields CASSQDRDRGKKLFF.